This section outlines one T cell receptor (beta chain) sequence together with its context. The entry originates in a study of Ad26.COV2.S vaccination and SARS-CoV-2 variants. Treatment described: about 20 received Ad26.COV2.S at low or high dose, single or two shots; roughly five received placebo; per-sample allocation not given. The samples were gathered on day 63 after the first injection of vaccine or placebo. Libraries were prepared by immunoSEQ multiplex PCR; TCRdb keeps only in-frame clonotypes and omits some of them. The sample consists of 300,000 to 400,000 clones, about 82% of them appearing once. This CDR3 comprises 14 residues. CDR1 SGHDT and CDR2 YYEEEE come from the germline V gene. Trimming took 4 bases from V and 4 from J, leaving 14 bases between them.

V and J are TRBV5-6 and TRBJ1-2, with D possibly being TRBD1 (6 bases). This TCR derives from a person aged 18 to 59 who received the Ad26.COV2.S COVID-19 vaccine or a placebo. The sequencing here drew on peripheral blood, taken in a trial of Ad26.COV2.S vaccine versus placebo. Here the CDR3 DNA reads TGTGCCAGCAGCGGAACAGGGTTCCCCTATGGCTACACCTTC. Translated, it gives CASSGTGFPYGYTF.